These 19 T cell receptor beta chains originate from one sample sequenced in a study of T cells expressing NK-cell markers. TCRdb reprocessed the 5' RACE reads; each CDR3 protein has one entry and no DNA is given. Recorded for this sample: 300,000 or so distinct CDR3 sequences. Sequences were obtained from blood T cells: a sorted CD56 or NKG2C T cell subset, CD4+ or CD8+ T cells, or bulk PBMC T cells (not recorded which). These receptors all stem from a woman between 18 and 69 years old in good health.

This sequence joins TRBV12-3 or TRBV12-4 and TRBJ2-1; no DNA is available, so the TRBD2 call from TCRdb remains unchecked. The CDR3 length is 14 residues. The CDR3 region is CASISGRAGNEQFF.

The chain carries TRBV5-1 and TRBJ2-1; TCRdb proposes TRBD2, but this gene call is untestable without DNA. Germline-derived CDR1 and CDR2 are SGHRS and YFSETQ. CDR3 size: 15 residues. Here the CDR3 reads CASSQTGGAYNEQFF.

The chain employs TRBV4-3 and TRBJ2-5; TCRdb's D call, TRBD2, is unchecked because there is no DNA. The germline V gene encodes CDR1 LGHNA and CDR2 YSLEER. CDR3 length equals 16 residues. The CDR3 reads CASSQELAGVFQTQYF.

This chain uses TRBV10-2 with TRBJ1-1; there is no DNA to check the TCRdb D call of TRBD1. Germline V gene sequence: CDR1 WSHSY, CDR2 SAAADI. This CDR3 contains 15 residues. The CDR3 sequence is CASSDRDRGNTEAFF.

V gene TRBV20-1 combines with J gene TRBJ1-5; the TCRdb call, TRBD1, lacks DNA for checking. Germline-derived CDR1 and CDR2 are DFQATT and SNEGSKA (reference sequence). This CDR3 spans 13 amino acids. The CDR3 is CSARQGGYQPQHF.

V is TRBV5-1 and J is TRBJ2-1; the D call from TCRdb, TRBD2, cannot be confirmed without DNA. There are 16 residues in the CDR3. Per germline, CDR1 SGHRS and CDR2 YFSETQ. CDR3 sequence reads: CASSPPWDWQGNEQFF.

The rearrangement uses TRBV20-1 and TRBJ1-2; checking the TCRdb D call of TRBD1 is not possible without DNA. Germline V gene sequence: CDR1 DFQATT, CDR2 SNEGSKA (reference sequence). CDR3 length equals 16 residues. CDR3 amino acids: CSARASTWAANYGYTF.

The rearrangement joins TRBV19 to TRBJ2-7; the TRBD1 assignment by TCRdb is unverifiable without DNA. Germline V CDR1 and CDR2: LNHDA, SQIVND (reference sequence). CDR3 length equals 15 residues. CDR3 in amino acids: CASSISGQGNYEQYF.

This sequence joins TRBV6-5 and TRBJ1-5; TCRdb's D call, TRBD1, is unchecked because there is no DNA. The germline gives CDR1 MNHEY, CDR2 SVGAGI. This CDR3 is built from 15 residues. CDR3 sequence reads: CASSYGGNSNQPQHF.

The chain recombines TRBV30 with TRBJ1-1. The CDR3 runs to 13 residues. Germline V gene lookup returns CDR1 GTSNPN and CDR2 SVGIG (reference sequence). CDR3 sequence: CAWSRIMNTEAFF.

This chain links TRBV7-3 with TRBJ1-1. CDR1 SGHTA and CDR2 FQGTGA come from the germline V gene. This CDR3 has 13 amino acids. CDR3 amino acids: CASSLLERTEAFF.

The chain recombines TRBV9 with TRBJ2-2; the D call of TRBD1 rests on TCRdb alone, since no DNA is present to check it. The germline V gene has CDR1 SGDLS and CDR2 YYNGEE. This CDR3 contains 17 residues. CDR3 sequence: CASSVVAGGGNTGELFF.

The chain uses TRBV20-1 and TRBJ2-1. Germline CDR1 is DFQATT and CDR2 is SNEGSKA (reference sequence). The CDR3 extends over 15 amino acids. CDR3 residues: CSARGGQTLYNEQFF.

The J gene is TRBJ2-1, the V gene TRBV4-3; the TCRdb D gene call, TRBD1, has no DNA to confirm it. The germline V gene encodes CDR1 LGHNA and CDR2 YSLEER. The CDR3 runs 16 residues. The CDR3: CASSQDWAWDSDEQFF.

The chain has TRBV7-2 and TRBJ1-3. The CDR3 is 14 residues long. From germline, CDR1 is SGHTA and CDR2 FQGNSA. CDR3 protein: CASSLQVSGNTIYF.

This chain's CDR3 is CSARDRGLGLEQYF. The chain uses TRBV20-1 and TRBJ2-7; TCRdb proposes TRBD2, but this gene call is untestable without DNA. Germline CDR1 is DFQATT and CDR2 is SNEGSKA (reference sequence). The CDR3 consists of 14 residues.

The chain carries TRBV12-3 or TRBV12-4 and TRBJ2-2. This CDR3 has 14 residues. CDR3 region: CASSLRTNTGELFF.

V and J are TRBV7-8 and TRBJ1-5. CDR1 and CDR2 from the germline V gene are SGHVS and FQNEAQ. The CDR3 sequence is 18 residues long. The CDR3 loop reads CASSLVASGLHSNQPQHF.

The V call is TRBV20-1, the J call TRBJ2-3; TCRdb's assignment of TRBD1 cannot be checked, as there is no DNA. The CDR3 length is 15 residues. CDR1 and CDR2 from the germline V gene are DFQATT and SNEGSKA (reference sequence). CDR3 sequence: CSAGDQGAGTDTQYF.